This T cell receptor beta chain derives from a study of Ad26.COV2.S vaccination and SARS-CoV-2 variants (dated by TCRdb to the early 2020s). In the study overall: Vaccine-arm donors were drawn from COV1001, a multicentre, randomized, double-blind, placebo-controlled phase I-IIa trial of Ad26.COV2.S in healthy adults. Dosing of Ad26.COV2.S was intramuscular, at either 5x10^10 or 1x10^11 viral particles, delivered as one shot or as two shots spaced 56 days apart. The specificity and breadth of SARS-CoV-2-reactive T cell receptors after Ad26.COV2.S vaccination were assessed by TCRbeta repertoire sequencing. The TCR-sequenced set comprised approximately 32 samples: some 20 Ad26.COV2.S vaccine recipients, 5 placebo recipients and 8 SARS-CoV-2 convalescent individuals. Trial participants were randomized into five groups of five: low-dose or high-dose Ad26.COV2.S given once or twice, or placebo on both occasions. Investigators remained blinded to trial group allocation during experiments and outcome assessment.

Broader findings and caveats from the paper: After vaccination, spike-specific CD8+ and CD4+ T cell responses were reported to show substantial breadth. Comparable non-spike TCR breadth was observed between vaccine and placebo recipients, consistent with only spike being contained in the vaccine. The study was not powered for comparison of responses between vaccine doses or regimens. It was noted by the authors that total T cell responses may have been underestimated by the TCR breadth and depth analyses. Spike-specific TCR breadth was higher in Ad26.COV2.S recipients than in placebo recipients (P = 0.0014).

The CDR3, from cysteine to phenylalanine, totals 16 residues. Solely the CDR3 DNA is kept, with 48 bases framed from the first base. V is cut back by 5 bases and J by 5 bases, with 12 bases in the junction unmatched. Sequences MNHEY (CDR1) and SMNVEV (CDR2) are obtained from the germline V gene (reference sequence). For this clone: Its antigen is not yet known. It has no much larger one-base neighbor in the sample; base qualities were not kept.

The sample's treatment or condition label, decoded: some 19 received Ad26.COV2.S at low or high dose, single or two shots; 5 received placebo; per-sample allocation not given. For vaccine and placebo recipients, repertoires were sequenced using samples collected on day 63 after the first injection. Cohort 1b enrolled fewer than 30 adults aged 18-55 years at a single site in Boston, USA, between 29 July and 7 August 2020. Ad26.COV2.S was a replication-incompetent adenovirus type 26 vector that expressed a prefusion-stabilized SARS-CoV-2 spike protein derived from the original Wuhan strain. The immunoSEQ Assay was used to sequence TCRbeta CDR3 regions. After extraction, genomic DNA underwent amplification by bias-controlled multiplex PCR, followed by high-throughput sequencing. Per the original workflow: To quantify the absolute abundance of each unique TCRbeta CDR3 region, sequences were collapsed and filtered. T cell fraction was estimated by normalizing TCRbeta template counts to usable DNA, with usable DNA measured through amplification of reference genes found in all nucleated cells. Repertoire TCRs were annotated as SARS-CoV-2-specific when V gene, CDR3 amino acid sequence and J gene were exactly matched to a known reactive TCR set. The reference SARS-CoV-2 TCR set came from MIRA and was filtered for enrichment in COVID-19-positive ImmuneCODE repertoires, removing public or cross-reactive TCRs. Using the MIRA antigens, annotated TCRs were further analysed by specific ORF or by position within an ORF. Breadth was defined as annotated unique rearrangements over total unique productive rearrangements; depth was the summed frequency of those rearrangements. Two-sided Wilcoxon rank-sum tests were used to compare TCR breadth between groups. TCRdb's version of the immuneACCESS table is confined to in-frame rearrangements and falls short of the full clone set. An unresolved V gene accounts for under half of the shortfall where checked; the remainder is of unknown origin. Clone size and V and J calls were adopted from that table, with D and trimming inferred from the DNA. The sample records hundreds of thousands of clones, about nine tenths of which are singletons. Around 6.6% of the sample goes to the ten largest clones.

This TCR came from a person between 18 and 60 years old who received the Ad26.COV2.S COVID-19 vaccine or a placebo. Sequenced here: peripheral blood, sampled in a trial of Ad26.COV2.S vaccine versus placebo. The chain couples TRBV27 to TRBJ1-1, with 9 bases matching TRBD1. The nucleotides are TGTGCCAGCAGTCTCTATGGGGACAGGGAATGGACTGAAGCTTTCTTT. It translates as CASSLYGDREWTEAFF.